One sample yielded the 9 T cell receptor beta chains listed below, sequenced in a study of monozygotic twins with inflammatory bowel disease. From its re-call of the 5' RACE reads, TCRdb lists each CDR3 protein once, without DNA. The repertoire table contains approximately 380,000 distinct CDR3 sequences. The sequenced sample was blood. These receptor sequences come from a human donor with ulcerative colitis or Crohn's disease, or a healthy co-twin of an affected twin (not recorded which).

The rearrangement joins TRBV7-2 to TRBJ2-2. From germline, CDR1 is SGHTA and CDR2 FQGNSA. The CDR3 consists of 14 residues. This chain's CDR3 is CASSRLGNTGELFF.

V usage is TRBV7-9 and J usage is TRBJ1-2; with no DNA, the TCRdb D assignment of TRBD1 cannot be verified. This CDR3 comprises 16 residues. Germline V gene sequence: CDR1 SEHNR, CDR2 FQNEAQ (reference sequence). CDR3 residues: CASSSRNRQGANGYTF.

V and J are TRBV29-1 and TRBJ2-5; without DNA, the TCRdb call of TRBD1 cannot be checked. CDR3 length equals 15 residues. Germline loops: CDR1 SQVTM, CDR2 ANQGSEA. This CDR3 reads CSVEDWGVRGETQYF.

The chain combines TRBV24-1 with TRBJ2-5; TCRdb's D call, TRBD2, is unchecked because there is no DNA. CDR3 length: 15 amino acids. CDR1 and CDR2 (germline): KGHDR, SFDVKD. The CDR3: CATSDPGTSGETQYF.

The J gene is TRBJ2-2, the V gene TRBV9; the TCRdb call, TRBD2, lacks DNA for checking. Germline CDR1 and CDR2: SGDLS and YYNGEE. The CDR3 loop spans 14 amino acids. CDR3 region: CASSLRLNTGELFF.

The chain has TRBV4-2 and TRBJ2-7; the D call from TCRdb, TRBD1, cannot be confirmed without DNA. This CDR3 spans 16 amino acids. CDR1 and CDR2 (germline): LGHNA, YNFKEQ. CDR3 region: CASSLAGGGVSYEQYF.

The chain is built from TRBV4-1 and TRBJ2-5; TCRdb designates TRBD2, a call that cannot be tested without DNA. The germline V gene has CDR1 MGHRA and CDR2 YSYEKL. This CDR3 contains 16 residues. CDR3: CASSQGAGTTREGQYF.

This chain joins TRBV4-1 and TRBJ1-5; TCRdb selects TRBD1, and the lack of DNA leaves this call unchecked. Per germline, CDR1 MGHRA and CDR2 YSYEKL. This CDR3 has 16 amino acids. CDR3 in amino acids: CASSPQTGGLNQPQHF.

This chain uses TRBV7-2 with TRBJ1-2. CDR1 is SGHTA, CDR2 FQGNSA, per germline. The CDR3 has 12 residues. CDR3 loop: CASTLIGYGYTF.